The 13 T cell receptor beta chains listed next were all sequenced from one sample in a study of T cell responses to AZD1222 COVID-19 vaccine. TCRdb keeps only in-frame clones here, not all; method: immunoSEQ multiplex PCR. The sample yields roughly 97,000 clones, about 87% seen once. This material consisted of peripheral blood, taken on day 0 of AZD1222 vaccination. Receptors originate from an adult in good health.

CDR3 DNA: TGTGCCAGCAGTTACCGGGCCGGGGATCAGCCCCAGCATTTT. Its protein is CASSYRAGDQPQHF. V and J are TRBV6-5 and TRBJ1-5; D call uncertain. Trimming stripped 2 bases from V and 5 bases from J, with 10 bases between. From germline, CDR1 is MNHEY and CDR2 SVGAGI. This CDR3 spans 14 amino acids.

The gene calls are TRBV28 and TRBJ1-4; D unresolved. Looked up from germline, CDR1 is MDHEN and CDR2 is SYDVKM. The CDR3 is 13 residues long. V dropped 1 base and J dropped 8 bases, with 8 bases sitting between them. The CDR3 loop reads CASSLSPDEKLFF. CDR3 sequence (DNA): TGTGCCAGCAGTTTATCCCCCGACGAAAAACTGTTTTTT.

The V gene is TRBV9, the J gene TRBJ1-6, with TRBD1 as a possible D gene (6 bases). V was clipped by 3 bases and J by 7 bases, with 11 bases between them. The CDR3 is made up of 14 amino acids. Per the germline V gene, CDR1 is SGDLS and CDR2 is YYNGEE. In DNA, the CDR3 is TGTGCCAGCAGCGCCCGACAGGAAAATTCACCCCTCCACTTT. The encoded protein is CASSARQENSPLHF.

This clone was counted a single time. The chain employs TRBV27 and TRBJ2-7; D may be TRBD1 (6 bases). The CDR3 totals 15 residues. Trimming pared 6 bases from V and 0 bases from J, leaving 15 bases between. The germline V gene has CDR1 MNHEY and CDR2 SMNVEV (reference sequence). As DNA, the CDR3 is TGTGCCAGCAGCCATAGACAGGTGAGCTCCTACGAGCAGTACTTC. Amino acids: CASSHRQVSSYEQYF.

The chain has TRBV18 and TRBJ1-1; D is unresolved. CDR1 and CDR2 from the germline V gene are KGHSH and LQKENI. V lost 2 bases, J lost 1 base, and 8 bases lay in between. The CDR3 has 14 residues. The CDR3 DNA follows: TGTGCCAGCTCACCAGGTTCTCCGAACACTGAAGCTTTCTTT. It specifies CASSPGSPNTEAFF.

The V and J genes are TRBV7-2 and TRBJ1-6, with 11 bases identical to TRBD1. The trim removed 5 bases at V and 7 bases at J, leaving 4 bases unmatched. The CDR3 is 15 amino acids. From germline, CDR1 is SGHTA and CDR2 FQGNSA. CDR3 amino acids: CASSTRTGGNSPLHF. CDR3 bases: TGTGCCAGCAGCACTAGGACAGGGGGCAATTCACCCCTCCACTTT.

This clone was seen a single time. The V gene is TRBV7-9, the J gene TRBJ2-7; D assignment may be TRBD1 or TRBD2 (5 bases each). The CDR3 length is 14 residues. V dropped 3 bases and J dropped 5 bases, with 14 bases sitting between them. Germline V lookup: CDR1 SEHNR, CDR2 FQNEAQ (reference sequence). The CDR3 spells CASSFEGRTDEQYF. For the CDR3, the DNA is TGTGCCAGCAGCTTTGAGGGGCGGACGGACGAGCAGTACTTC.

The chain employs TRBV18 and TRBJ2-7, with 9 bases aligning to TRBD2. CDR1 and CDR2 (germline): KGHSH, LQKENI. V gave up 0 bases and J gave up 2 bases; unmatched junction bases: 2. The CDR3 is 15 residues long. The CDR3 sequence is CASSPPLAGTYEQYF. The CDR3 DNA reads TGTGCCAGCTCACCACCGCTAGCGGGAACCTACGAGCAGTACTTC.

The rearrangement joins TRBV11-3 to TRBJ2-3; 9 bases line up with TRBD1. The CDR3 is 13 residues long. V shed 5 bases, J shed 6 bases, and the junction held 3 bases outside the gene matches. Germline V lookup: CDR1 SGHNT, CDR2 YENEEA. CDR3: CASSLGQGDTQYF. CDR3 in DNA: TGTGCCAGCAGCCTCGGACAGGGGGATACGCAGTATTTT.

The chain links TRBV7-8 to TRBJ1-5, with unresolved D. Germline V CDR1 and CDR2: SGHVS, FQNEAQ. CDR3 length: 15 residues. Between the trimmed V and J ends, which lost 3 bases and 4 bases, there was a span of 13 bases. The CDR3 DNA follows: TGTGCCAGCAGCTTCGCCTTGGGGAAGAATCAGCCCCAGCATTTT. As protein: CASSFALGKNQPQHF. Looking up the rest from reference TRBV7-8 and TRBJ1-5 gives the full variable domain: GAGVSQSPRYKVAKRGQDVALRCDPISGHVSLFWYQQALGQGPEFLTYFQNEAQLDKSGLPSDRFFAERPEGSVSTLKIQRTQQEDSAVYLCASSFALGKNQPQHFGDGTRLSIL.

The chain combines TRBV11-2 with TRBJ1-4; 10 bases are shared with TRBD1. With V trimmed by 7 bases and J by 8 bases, 13 bases remained unmatched. In germline, CDR1 is SGHAT, CDR2 FQNNGV. This CDR3 is built from 16 residues. The CDR3, as DNA: TGTGCCAGCACTCGGGACAGGGGATCCGGGGAGGAAAAACTGTTTTTT. It yields the protein CASTRDRGSGEEKLFF.

The chain uses TRBV15 and TRBJ2-7; possible D gene TRBD1, 5 bases. V was shortened by 5 bases and J by 4 bases, with 15 bases between the two germline ends. The germline CDR1 and CDR2 sequences are LNHNV and YYDKDF (reference sequence). CDR3 size: 14 residues. CDR3 in amino acids: CATSQGSGVYEQYF. For the CDR3, the DNA is TGTGCCACCAGCCAGGGTAGTGGGGTATACGAGCAGTACTTC.

The rearrangement links TRBV2 to TRBJ2-1; D gene ambiguous. From germline, CDR1 is SNHLY and CDR2 FYNNEI. V lost 4 bases and J lost 0, with 22 bases in between. CDR3 size: 19 residues. Here the CDR3 reads CASSVPAEFSLSSYNEQFF. CDR3 sequence (DNA): TGTGCCAGCAGTGTCCCGGCAGAGTTTTCACTTAGCTCCTACAATGAGCAGTTCTTC.